The 32 T cell receptor beta chains below come from one sample, sequenced in a study of regulatory T cells in long-lasting Graves disease. Relying on iRepertoire HTBI primers and Arm-PCR of CDR3 regions, the team built TCR beta libraries. TCRdb independently ran MiXCR on the multiplex PCR reads; one entry per CDR3 protein. The sample carries about 430,000 distinct CDR3 sequences, 20% to 25% recorded once. Time point specified: persistent/refractory GD, antithyroid drugs over 5 years with positive TRAb. The TCR library was prepared using RNA isolated from PBMCs. Specimen: peripheral blood mononuclear cells (PBMCs), collected when the disease was refractory, from a patient treated with antithyroid drugs. These receptors all stem from a female donor with Graves disease.

The sample holds many counts of this clonotype. V usage is TRBV28 and J usage is TRBJ2-7; D gene unclear. Trimming removed 7 bases at V and 3 bases at J, with 13 bases between. The length of the CDR3 is 13 residues. From germline, CDR1 is MDHEN and CDR2 SYDVKM. CDR3 bases: TGTGCCAGCACCGTACCTCCCCTCTACGAGCAGTACTTC. Residues: CASTVPPLYEQYF.

Points on this clonotype: A far more abundant clone sits one base away, making this likely a read error. The chain carries TRBV2 and TRBJ2-4; 7 bases are a match to TRBD1. The J call is doubtful: the DNA matches TRBJ1-2 better. The CDR3 sequence is 13 residues long. The germline gives CDR1 SNHLY, CDR2 FYNNEI. As DNA, the CDR3 is TGTCCCAGAAGACAGGGCGCTGGCTATGGCTACACCTTC. This codes for CPRRQGAGYGYTF.

This clonotype was recorded at least ten times. The rearrangement uses TRBV7-9 and TRBJ2-5; TRBD1 is a possible D gene (5 bases). CDR1 SEHNR and CDR2 FQNEAQ come from the germline V gene (reference sequence). CDR3 size: 15 residues. V shed 5 bases and J shed 6 bases, with 19 bases lying between them. The CDR3, as DNA: TGTGCCAGCAGCCGTCCGATCGACAGCGCCCAGACCCAGTACTTC. It translates to CASSRPIDSAQTQYF.

This clonotype was observed many times. The chain combines TRBV20-1 with TRBJ2-7; D remains ambiguous. The V end lost 3 bases, the J end lost 0 bases, and 12 bases lay between the germline ends. This CDR3 has 14 amino acids. The V gene's germline CDR1 is DFQATT and CDR2 SNEGSKA (reference sequence). The CDR3 DNA reads TGCAGTGCTAGCCCTATGGTACGCTCCTACGAGCAGTACTTC. It yields the protein CSASPMVRSYEQYF.

The chain combines TRBV6-2 or TRBV6-3 with TRBJ2-5, with TRBD2 matching 9 bases. Trimming at V came to 0 bases and at J to 5 bases, leaving 16 bases not matched to a gene. Germline CDR1 and CDR2: MNHEY and SVGEGT. This CDR3 comprises 19 residues. In nucleotides, the CDR3 is TGTGCCAGCAGTTACTCCCGTTTTAGCGGGAGCGAATCGGGGGAGACCCAGTACTTC. Its translation is CASSYSRFSGSESGETQYF.

The sample holds many counts of this clonotype. V and J are TRBV27 and TRBJ1-2, with a tentative D call TRBD1 (6 bases). From germline, CDR1 is MNHEY and CDR2 SMNVEV (reference sequence). The CDR3 length is 17 residues. V lost 5 bases and J lost 4, with 23 bases in between. The CDR3 loop is CASSLTEGGVVGYGYTF. For the CDR3, the DNA is TGTGCCAGCAGTCTGACCGAGGGGGGTGTAGTTGGCTATGGCTACACCTTC.

This clonotype has just a few counts. The chain couples TRBV19 to TRBJ1-1; D possibly corresponds to TRBD1 (5 bases). V was cut by 9 bases and J by 3 bases, with 20 bases left in between. There are 15 residues in the CDR3. From germline, CDR1 is LNHDA and CDR2 SQIVND (reference sequence). The CDR3 DNA reads as TGTGCCAGACTACTTCCCTGGGGGGGAGACACTGAAGCTTTCTTT. Its protein product is CARLLPWGGDTEAFF.

This clonotype was counted at least ten times. CDR3 in DNA: TGTGCCAGCAGTTACCGGGGTCTTAATGAAAAACTGTTTTTT. It specifies CASSYRGLNEKLFF. This chain joins TRBV6-2 or TRBV6-3 and TRBJ1-4; D is uncertain. This CDR3 contains 14 residues. Trimming took 2 bases from V and 4 from J, leaving 8 bases between them. The V gene's germline CDR1 is MNHEY and CDR2 SVGEGT.

This rearrangement joins TRBV11-2 to TRBJ2-4; possible D gene TRBD1, 5 bases. Trimming removed 0 bases from V and 10 bases from J, with 10 bases in between. The CDR3 runs to 13 residues. The V gene's germline CDR1 is SGHAT and CDR2 FQNNGV. CDR3 in amino acids: CASSLDTGAIQYF. CDR3 nucleotide sequence: TGTGCCAGCAGCTTAGATACAGGCGCAATTCAGTACTTC.

V and J are TRBV5-4 and TRBJ2-7; D call uncertain. This CDR3 is built from 14 residues. Per germline, CDR1 SGHNT and CDR2 YYREEE (reference sequence). V lost 3 bases, J lost 3 bases, and 13 bases lay in between. The CDR3 is CASSSQRQNYEQYF. CDR3 nucleotides: TGTGCCAGCAGCTCCCAACGGCAAAACTACGAGCAGTACTTC.

This CDR3 reads CASSPPPQRDSYGYTF. Written as DNA, the CDR3 is TGTGCCAGCAGCCCGCCACCCCAACGGGACAGCTATGGCTACACCTTC. The chain couples TRBV7-2 to TRBJ1-2; TRBD1 matches 7 bases. In germline, CDR1 is SGHTA, CDR2 FQGNSA. J gave up 4 bases and V 5 bases, and 13 bases lay outside the gene matches. The CDR3 contains 16 residues.

This clonotype was recorded many times. CDR3 amino acids: CASSSQRPYEQYF. DNA of the CDR3: TGTGCCAGCAGTTCCCAACGGCCTTACGAGCAGTACTTC. The rearrangement uses TRBV28 and TRBJ2-7; D ambiguous. The ends were cut back, 4 bases at V and 4 bases at J, with 11 bases in the middle. Germline CDR1 MDHEN, CDR2 SYDVKM. This CDR3 is built from 13 residues.

This clonotype was detected ten times or more. This chain uses TRBV7-2 with TRBJ2-2, with 12 positions matching TRBD2. Germline CDR1 is SGHTA and CDR2 is FQGNSA. The CDR3 spans 16 residues. The J segment lost 4 bases and the V segment lost 5 bases, leaving 5 bases of the junction unmatched. The CDR3 is CASSPRTSGATGELFF. Here the CDR3 DNA reads TGTGCCAGCAGCCCCCGGACTAGCGGGGCCACCGGGGAGCTGTTTTTT.

The V call is TRBV5-4, the J call TRBJ1-1, with 7 bases fitting TRBD1. The germline V gene encodes CDR1 SGHNT and CDR2 YYREEE (reference sequence). This CDR3 is 14 amino acids long. J gave up 5 bases and V 4 bases, and 8 bases lay outside the gene matches. The CDR3, as DNA: TGTGCCAGCAGCGGAGGGGGCGCCTTGACTGAAGCTTTCTTT. It codes for CASSGGGALTEAFF. Drawing the rest from reference TRBV5-4 and TRBJ1-1, the complete variable domain is ETGVTQSPTHLIKTRGQQVTLRCSSQSGHNTVSWYQQALGQGPQFIFQYYREEENGRGNFPPRFSGLQFPNYSSELNVNALELDDSALYLCASSGGGALTEAFFGQGTRLTVV.

This clonotype was seen ten or more times. CDR3 protein: CATSASRDTEAFF. CDR3 DNA sequence: TGTGCCACCAGTGCTAGTAGGGACACTGAAGCTTTCTTT. The chain couples TRBV24-1 to TRBJ1-1; D is unclear. The V gene's germline CDR1 is KGHDR and CDR2 SFDVKD. The V and J ends lost 5 bases and 3 bases respectively, with 9 bases between them. The length of the CDR3 is 13 residues.

The J gene is TRBJ1-1, the V gene TRBV28; maybe TRBD1 (5 bases). The length of the CDR3 is 11 residues. Trimming left V 11 bases short and J 4 bases short, with 11 bases between. Germline values: CDR1 MDHEN, CDR2 SYDVKM. CDR3 in amino acids: CASGPFTEAFF. CDR3 nucleotide sequence: TGTGCCTCGGGGCCTTTCACTGAAGCTTTCTTT.

This clonotype occurred many times. The chain has TRBV2 and TRBJ2-7; D possibly corresponds to TRBD2 (5 bases). The germline V gene has CDR1 SNHLY and CDR2 FYNNEI. This CDR3 has 14 amino acids. V lost 7 bases to trimming and J lost 4 bases, with 17 bases between them. In DNA, the CDR3 is TGTGCCAGCACCCCGGCGGAGGATACTTACGAGCAGTACTTC. Translating it yields CASTPAEDTYEQYF. The variable domain in full, completed from reference TRBV2 and TRBJ2-7, reads EPEVTQTPSHQVTQMGQEVILRCVPISNHLYFYWYRQILGQKVEFLVSFYNNEISEKSEIFDDQFSVERPDGSNFTLKIRSTKLEDSAMYFCASTPAEDTYEQYFGPGTRLTVT.

This clonotype was observed at least ten times. The CDR3 loop is CSVAHSPPGQGRETQYF. In DNA form, the CDR3 reads TGCAGCGTTGCGCACTCACCCCCGGGACAGGGGCGAGAGACCCAGTACTTC. The chain joins TRBV29-1 to TRBJ2-5; 10 bases line up with TRBD1. Trimming took 4 bases from V and 4 from J; bases not matched to a gene: 15. The CDR3 covers 17 residues. The germline CDR1 and CDR2 sequences are SQVTM and ANQGSEA.

This clonotype was counted at least ten times. The V gene is TRBV3-1, the J gene TRBJ2-5; D may be TRBD2 (6 bases). V lost 4 bases to trimming and J lost 3 bases, with 15 bases between them. The CDR3 runs 15 residues. The germline CDR1 and CDR2 sequences are LGHDT and YNNKEL (reference sequence). CDR3 residues: CASSLRGREEETQYF. CDR3 bases: TGTGCCAGCAGCCTCCGGGGTAGGGAGGAAGAGACCCAGTACTTC.

The gene calls are TRBV5-1 and TRBJ1-1; D possibly corresponds to TRBD1 (6 bases). The CDR3 sequence is 14 residues long. Looked up from germline, CDR1 is SGHRS and CDR2 is YFSETQ. Trimming left V 0 bases short and J 4 bases short, with 10 bases between. The CDR3 protein is CASSLAGGTTEAFF. The CDR3 DNA follows: TGCGCCAGCAGCTTGGCTGGGGGCACCACTGAAGCTTTCTTT. The variable domain in full, with the rest retrieved from reference TRBV5-1 and TRBJ1-1, is KAGVTQTPRYLIKTRGQQVTLSCSPISGHRSVSWYQQTPGQGLQFLFEYFSETQRNKGNFPGRFSGRQFSNSRSEMNVSTLELGDSALYLCASSLAGGTTEAFFGQGTRLTVV.

The count of this clonotype is one. J is TRBJ2-3 and V is TRBV28; D remains unclear. From germline, CDR1 is MDHEN and CDR2 SYDVKM. This CDR3 region has 14 residues. Trimming removed 6 bases at V and 4 bases at J, with 14 bases between. The CDR3 DNA is TGTGCCAGCAGCCTCTGGGAATGGGCAGATACGCAGTATTTT. Its translation is CASSLWEWADTQYF.

This clonotype was seen repeatedly, ten times or more. The chain employs TRBV28 and TRBJ1-2; 9 bases agree with TRBD1. The germline V gene encodes CDR1 MDHEN and CDR2 SYDVKM. The CDR3 extends over 13 amino acids. The J segment lost 8 bases and the V segment lost 3 bases, leaving 4 bases of the junction unmatched. CDR3 nucleotides: TGTGCCAGCAGTTTGGGACAGGGTGGGGGCTACACCTTC. It specifies CASSLGQGGGYTF.

There are many counts of this clonotype. J is TRBJ2-5 and V is TRBV12-3 or TRBV12-4; 11 bases fit TRBD1. The CDR3 loop spans 14 amino acids. V lost 6 bases and J lost 5; bases outside the gene matches: 5. Written as DNA, the CDR3 is TGTGCCAGCAGAGGACAGGGGGCATGGGAGACCCAGTACTTC. Its protein product is CASRGQGAWETQYF.

This clonotype occurred many times. The chain couples TRBV2 to TRBJ2-7, with 7 nucleotides matching TRBD1. The junction had 2 bases not matched to a gene; V was cut back by 11 bases and J by 4 bases. The germline CDR1 and CDR2 sequences are SNHLY and FYNNEI. The CDR3 is made up of 10 amino acids. Here the CDR3 reads CAQGEYEQYF. In nucleotides, the CDR3 is TGTGCCCAGGGGGAATACGAGCAGTACTTC.

This clonotype was recorded at least ten times. CDR3 in DNA: TGTGCCAGCAGCAGGGCTCCCTCCTACGAGCAGTACTTC. It encodes CASSRAPSYEQYF. This rearrangement joins TRBV28 to TRBJ2-7, with D perhaps matching TRBD1 (5 bases). V lost 6 bases and J 0 bases, leaving 9 bases between the germline ends. The CDR3 covers 13 residues. From germline, CDR1 is MDHEN and CDR2 SYDVKM. Full variable domain (remainder filled in from reference TRBV28 and TRBJ2-7): DVKVTQSSRYLVKRTGEKVFLECVQDMDHENMFWYRQDPGLGLRLIYFSYDVKMKEKGDIPEGYSVSREKKERFSLILESASTNQTSMYLCASSRAPSYEQYFGPGTRLTVT.

The DNA of the CDR3 is TGCAGTGCTAGAGATATGCTAGCGGGAGTACCGGAGACCCAGTACTTC. It codes for CSARDMLAGVPETQYF. The rearrangement uses TRBV20-1 and TRBJ2-5; TRBD2 matches 10 bases. The CDR3 covers 16 residues. Germline CDR1 and CDR2: DFQATT and SNEGSKA (reference sequence). V shed 0 bases and J 5 bases; nucleotides not matched to a gene: 9.

This clonotype occurred a few times. The chain links TRBV6-5 to TRBJ2-5; D unresolved. Germline CDR1 and CDR2: MNHEY and SVGAGI. Trimming shortened V by 0 bases and J by 2 bases, and 10 bases separated the two germline ends. The CDR3 has 15 residues. CDR3 DNA sequence: TGTGCCAGCAGTTACTCGTACGATTATCAAGAGACCCAGTACTTC. This gives the protein CASSYSYDYQETQYF.

A word on this clonotype: This may arise from a read error, as a much more abundant clone is one base away. The chain uses TRBV6-1 and TRBJ2-7; possibly TRBD2 for D (5 bases). The CDR3 extends over 15 amino acids. V was shortened by 4 bases and J by 5 bases, with 18 bases between the two germline ends. Germline CDR1 MNHNS, CDR2 SASEGT. The CDR3 region is CASSVSSGSTDEQYF. CDR3 nucleotides: TGTGCCAGCAGTGTGTCGTCGGGGAGTACCGACGAGCAGTACTTC.

This clonotype was detected ten times or more. The genes are TRBV7-9 and TRBJ2-7, with TRBD1 matching over 9 bases. After removal of 5 bases from V and 4 bases from J, the junction contained 6 bases not matched to a gene. Germline V CDR1 and CDR2: SEHNR, FQNEAQ (reference sequence). This CDR3 is 14 amino acids long. The CDR3 reads CASSAGQGVYEQYF. CDR3 nucleotides: TGTGCCAGCAGCGCGGGACAGGGAGTTTACGAGCAGTACTTC.

This sequence joins TRBV5-4 and TRBJ2-1; TRBD2 is a possible D gene (6 bases). There are 19 residues in the CDR3. Germline CDR1 and CDR2: SGHNT and YYREEE (reference sequence). The germline V and J ends were trimmed by 4 bases and 5 bases, with 28 bases remaining between them. CDR3 loop: CASSPRAGGGPARNNEQFF. The CDR3 DNA is TGTGCCAGCAGCCCGAGGGCTGGGGGAGGACCCGCGCGGAACAATGAGCAGTTCTTC.

This clonotype has a count of ten or more. The chain links TRBV12-3 or TRBV12-4 to TRBJ1-1; D remains ambiguous. The CDR3 extends over 13 amino acids. Trimming pared 5 bases from V and 5 bases from J, leaving 12 bases between. The CDR3 DNA reads as TGTGCCAGCAGTCTGGCCGGGGTGACTGAAGCTTTCTTT. Amino acid sequence: CASSLAGVTEAFF.

The V and J genes are TRBV20-1 and TRBJ2-7, with D perhaps TRBD2 (5 bases). V was shortened by 0 bases and J by 0 bases, with 12 bases between the two germline ends. The CDR3 runs 15 residues. CDR1 and CDR2 (germline): DFQATT, SNEGSKA (reference sequence). CDR3 nucleotides: TGCAGTGCTAGAGATATCACGGGATCCTCCTACGAGCAGTACTTC. It specifies CSARDITGSSYEQYF.